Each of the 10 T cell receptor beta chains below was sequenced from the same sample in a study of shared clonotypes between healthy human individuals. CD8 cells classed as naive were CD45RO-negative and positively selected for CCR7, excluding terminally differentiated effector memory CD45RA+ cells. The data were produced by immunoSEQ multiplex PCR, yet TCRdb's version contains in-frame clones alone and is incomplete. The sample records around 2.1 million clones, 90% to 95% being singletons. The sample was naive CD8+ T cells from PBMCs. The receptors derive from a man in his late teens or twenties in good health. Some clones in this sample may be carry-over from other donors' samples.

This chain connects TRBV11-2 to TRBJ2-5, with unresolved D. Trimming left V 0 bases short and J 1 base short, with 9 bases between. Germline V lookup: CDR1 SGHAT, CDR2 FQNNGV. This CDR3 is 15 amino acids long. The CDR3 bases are TGTGCCAGCAGCTTAGAAGGGCAGCTCCAAGAGACCCAGTACTTC. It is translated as CASSLEGQLQETQYF. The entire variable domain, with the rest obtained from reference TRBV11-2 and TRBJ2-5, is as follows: EAGVAQSPRYKIIEKRQSVAFWCNPISGHATLYWYQQILGQGPKLLIQFQNNGVVDDSQLPKDRFSAERLKGVDSTLKIQPAKLEDSAVYLCASSLEGQLQETQYFGPGTRLLVL.

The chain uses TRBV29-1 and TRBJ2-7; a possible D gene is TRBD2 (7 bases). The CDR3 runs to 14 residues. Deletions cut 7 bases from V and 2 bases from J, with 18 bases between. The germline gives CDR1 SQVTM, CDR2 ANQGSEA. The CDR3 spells CSALGGTQPYEQYF. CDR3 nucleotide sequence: TGCAGCGCCCTGGGAGGGACACAACCCTACGAGCAGTACTTC.

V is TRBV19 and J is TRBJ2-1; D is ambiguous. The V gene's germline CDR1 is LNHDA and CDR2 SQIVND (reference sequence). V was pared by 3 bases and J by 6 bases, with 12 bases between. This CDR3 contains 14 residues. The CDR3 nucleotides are TGTGCCAGTAGTATCTTTGGGATTTTCAATGAGCAGTTCTTC. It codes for CASSIFGIFNEQFF. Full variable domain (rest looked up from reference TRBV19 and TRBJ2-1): DGGITQSPKYLFRKEGQNVTLSCEQNLNHDAMYWYRQDPGQGLRLIYYSQIVNDFQKGDIAEGYSVSREKKESFPLTVTSAQKNPTAFYLCASSIFGIFNEQFFGPGTRLTVL.

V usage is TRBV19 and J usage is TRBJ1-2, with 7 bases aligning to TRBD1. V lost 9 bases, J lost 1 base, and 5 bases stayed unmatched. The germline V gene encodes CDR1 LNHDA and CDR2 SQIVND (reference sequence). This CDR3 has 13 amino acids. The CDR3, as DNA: TGTGCCAGCCAGGGGGGGAATAACTATGGCTACACCTTC. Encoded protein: CASQGGNNYGYTF.

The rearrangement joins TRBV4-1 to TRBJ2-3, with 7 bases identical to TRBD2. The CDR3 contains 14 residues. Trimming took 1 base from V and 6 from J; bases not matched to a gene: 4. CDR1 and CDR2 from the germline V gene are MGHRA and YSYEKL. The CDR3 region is CASSQVGGSDTQYF. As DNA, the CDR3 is TGCGCCAGCAGCCAAGTAGGCGGGAGCGATACGCAGTATTTT.

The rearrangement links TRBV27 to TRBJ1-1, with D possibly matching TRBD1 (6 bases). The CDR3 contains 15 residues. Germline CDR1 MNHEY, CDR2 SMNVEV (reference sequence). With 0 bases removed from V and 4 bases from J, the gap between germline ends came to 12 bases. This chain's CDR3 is CASSLSLQGSTEAFF. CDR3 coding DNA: TGTGCCAGCAGTTTATCGCTACAGGGAAGCACTGAAGCTTTCTTT.

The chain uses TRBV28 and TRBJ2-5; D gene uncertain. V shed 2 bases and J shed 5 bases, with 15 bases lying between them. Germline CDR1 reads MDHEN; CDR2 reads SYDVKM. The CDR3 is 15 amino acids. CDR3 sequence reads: CASSLRMGLLETQYF. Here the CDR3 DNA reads TGTGCCAGCAGTTTAAGAATGGGATTGCTGGAGACCCAGTACTTC.

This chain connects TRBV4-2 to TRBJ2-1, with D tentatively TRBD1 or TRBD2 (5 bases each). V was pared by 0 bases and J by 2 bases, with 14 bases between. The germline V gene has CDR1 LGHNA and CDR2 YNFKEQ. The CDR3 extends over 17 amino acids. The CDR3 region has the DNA TGTGCCAGCAGCCAAGATTTGGGGGAGAGCCCCTACAATGAGCAGTTCTTC. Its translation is CASSQDLGESPYNEQFF.

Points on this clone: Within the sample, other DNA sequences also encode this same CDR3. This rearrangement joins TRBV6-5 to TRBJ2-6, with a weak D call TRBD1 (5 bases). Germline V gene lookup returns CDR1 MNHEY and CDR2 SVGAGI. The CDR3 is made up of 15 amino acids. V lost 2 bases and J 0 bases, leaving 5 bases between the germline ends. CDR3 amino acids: CASSYRGSGANVLTF. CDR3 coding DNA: TGTGCCAGCAGTTACAGGGGCTCTGGGGCCAACGTCCTGACTTTC.

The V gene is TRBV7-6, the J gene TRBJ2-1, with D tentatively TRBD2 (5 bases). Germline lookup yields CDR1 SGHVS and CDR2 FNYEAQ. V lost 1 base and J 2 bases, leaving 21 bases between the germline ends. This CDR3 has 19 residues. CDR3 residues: CASSLDSRVKAQTYNEQFF. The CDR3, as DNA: TGTGCCAGCAGCTTAGACTCGAGGGTCAAGGCCCAGACCTACAATGAGCAGTTCTTC.